Listed below are T cell receptor beta chains from one sample, sequenced in a study of cytomegalovirus exposure and HLA in healthy donors. Sequenced by immunoSEQ multiplex PCR; TCRdb stores in-frame clones only, minus some. In the table there are 43,000 or so clones, roughly 90% of which are singletons. The material sequenced was PBMCs. These receptors were obtained from a man between 18 and 35 years old in good health and CMV-seronegative. The CDR3 runs from the conserved cysteine through the conserved F or W. Fields, in order: CDR3 DNA, CDR3 protein, CDR3 length, clone size, D gene, J gene, V gene. A D gene is named only where the DNA matches it firmly. Size values are once, few and many counts, or a class for expanded clones, and some rows have none.

TGTGCCAGCAGTGGGACAGCTGGAAACACCATATATTTT CASSGTAGNTIYF 13 . . TRBJ1-3 TRBV2
TGTGCCAGCAGCTTAGAACAGGGGGTAAAAGATACGCAGTATTTT CASSLEQGVKDTQYF 15 . TRBD1 TRBJ2-3 TRBV7-8
TGTGCCAGCAGCGCCGGGCGCCTAGCGGGAGAAGGATACGAGCAGTACTTC CASSAGRLAGEGYEQYF 17 . TRBD2 TRBJ2-7 TRBV7-8
TGCAGCGCAGCATCACGGGTAGGCTATGGCTACACCTTC CSAASRVGYGYTF 13 . . TRBJ1-2 TRBV29-1
TGTGCCAGCAGCGTAAGGGGCTCTGACCCCTCTGGAAACACCATATATTTT CASSVRGSDPSGNTIYF 17 . . TRBJ1-3 TRBV9
TGTGCCAGCAGATTGGACGGGAGGAGGGGGACAGATACGCAGTATTTT CASRLDGRRGTDTQYF 16 . . TRBJ2-3 TRBV6-4
TGTGCCAGTAGCAAGGACTGGGCCTATGGCTACACCTTC CASSKDWAYGYTF 13 . . TRBJ1-2 TRBV19
TGTGCCAGCAGCTTAGCGCCGGGACAGGGGGCCTACGAGCAGTACTTC CASSLAPGQGAYEQYF 16 . TRBD1 TRBJ2-7 TRBV11-2
TGTGCCAGCAGGGAATCAGGGGGACAAGCCTACGAGCAGTACTTC CASRESGGQAYEQYF 15 . TRBD1 TRBJ2-7 TRBV6-1
TGTGCCAGCAGACAGACTAGCGGACCCTACAATGAGCAGTTCTTC CASRQTSGPYNEQFF 15 . TRBD2 TRBJ2-1 TRBV7-6
TGTGCCAGCGTACTAACAGGGGGCTGGACTGAAGCTTTCTTT CASVLTGGWTEAFF 14 . TRBD1 TRBJ1-1 TRBV6-1
TGTGCCACCACCGCCCAGGGAGGGGCCAACGTCCTGACTTTC CATTAQGGANVLTF 14 once . TRBJ2-6 TRBV15
TGTGCCAGCAGCGCCGACAGGGGCGGTCGTGAAAAACTGTTTTTT CASSADRGGREKLFF 15 . TRBD1 TRBJ1-4 TRBV5-6
TGTGCCAGCACCTCAGGCAGGGACAGGGGCCCTGAGCAGTACTTC CASTSGRDRGPEQYF 15 . TRBD1 TRBJ2-7 TRBV28
TGTGCCAGCAGCTTGGAGTACGGGGCAACTAATGAAAAACTGTTTTTT CASSLEYGATNEKLFF 16 . . TRBJ1-4 TRBV5-4
TGTGCCAGCAGCTTTTGGCAGGGCAATCAGCCCCAGCATTTT CASSFWQGNQPQHF 14 . . TRBJ1-5 TRBV7-8
TGTGCCAGCAGCTTAGCGGGAGTAGCCAATGAGCAGTTCTTC CASSLAGVANEQFF 14 . TRBD2 TRBJ2-1 TRBV7-3
TGTGCCAGCTCACCACGTGGGACTAGCCGTGAGCAGTTCTTC CASSPRGTSREQFF 14 . TRBD2 TRBJ2-1 TRBV18
TGTGCCAGCAGCTGGGGGCCACAGGGGGCAATGGCAGATACGCAGTATTTT CASSWGPQGAMADTQYF 17 . TRBD1 TRBJ2-3 TRBV5-4
TGTGCCAGCAGTGACACGGGAGATTCACCCCTCCACTTT CASSDTGDSPLHF 13 few . TRBJ1-6 TRBV6-4
TGTGCCAGCACCGAGGCAAGCTCTGGAAACACCATATATTTT CASTEASSGNTIYF 14 . . TRBJ1-3 TRBV10-3
TGTGCCAGCACCCCACTAGCGGGAGCCTACGAGCAGTACTTC CASTPLAGAYEQYF 14 . TRBD2 TRBJ2-7 TRBV6-5
TGTGCCAGCAGCTCCGGACTAGCGGGGGGCCATGAGCAGTTCTTC CASSSGLAGGHEQFF 15 few TRBD2 TRBJ2-1 TRBV13
TGTGCCAGCAGCTTAGAGGGCCAGGGCCATAATTCACCCCTCCACTTT CASSLEGQGHNSPLHF 16 . . TRBJ1-6 TRBV7-9
TGTGCCAGCAGCTTGGGGAGTATTTTAAATACGCAGTATTTT CASSLGSILNTQYF 14 . . TRBJ2-3 TRBV7-9
TGCGCCAGCAAGGGGGACAGGGGGACTGAAGCTTTCTTT CASKGDRGTEAFF 13 . TRBD1 TRBJ1-1 TRBV4-1
TGTGCCAGCAGCCCCGGACAGAATGCCTACGAGCAGTACTTC CASSPGQNAYEQYF 14 . . TRBJ2-7 TRBV5-8
TGTGCCAGCAGCTTGGGAAGGGGCCATGGGGCCAACGTCCTGACTTTC CASSLGRGHGANVLTF 16 . . TRBJ2-6 TRBV5-8
TGTGCCAGCAGCTTAAGGGCAGGGGGCAACCAAGAGACCCAGTACTTC CASSLRAGGNQETQYF 16 . TRBD1 TRBJ2-5 TRBV7-3
TGTGCCAGCAGCTTTGTACAGGGGGCCCAAGAGACCCAGTACTTC CASSFVQGAQETQYF 15 . TRBD1 TRBJ2-5 TRBV11-1
TGTGCTAGCAGCTTAAGTGGAGGCGGGCCCAACAATGAGCAGTTCTTC CASSLSGGGPNNEQFF 16 . . TRBJ2-1 TRBV7-7
TGTGCCAGCAGCCCCTGGGTTAGCGGGAGTTCCTACAATGAGCAGTTCTTC CASSPWVSGSSYNEQFF 17 . TRBD2 TRBJ2-1 TRBV7-8
TGTGCCAGCAGTGATTTGGGCCCACAAGAGACCCAGTACTTC CASSDLGPQETQYF 14 . . TRBJ2-5 TRBV2
TGTGCCAGTAGTATTTTCCTAGTCGGCAATCAGCCCCAGCATTTT CASSIFLVGNQPQHF 15 . . TRBJ1-5 TRBV19
TGTGCCAGCAGCCGCGGGGGGGTCTCCTACAATGAGCAGTTCTTC CASSRGGVSYNEQFF 15 few TRBD2 TRBJ2-1 TRBV7-9
TGTGCCATCAGTGAGGGCGGGATTTTGTCCTACAATGAGCAGTTCTTC CAISEGGILSYNEQFF 16 . . TRBJ2-1 TRBV10-3
TGTGCCAGCTCACCATCAGGGATCCGGGTGGATACGCAGTATTTT CASSPSGIRVDTQYF 15 . . TRBJ2-3 TRBV18
TGTGCCAGTAGTATAGGCGGCCTAGCGTTCAATGAGCAGTTCTTC CASSIGGLAFNEQFF 15 . . TRBJ2-1 TRBV19
TGTGCCAGCAGTGACTCGACAGGGGGCTACAATGAGCAGTTCTTC CASSDSTGGYNEQFF 15 . TRBD1 TRBJ2-1 TRBV6-4
TGTGCCAGCAGTGAAAGGGGCGGCACCGGGGAGCTGTTTTTT CASSERGGTGELFF 14 . . TRBJ2-2 TRBV6-4
TGCGCCAGCAGCCCACAGGGTGGAGGACAGCCCCAGCATTTT CASSPQGGGQPQHF 14 . . TRBJ1-5 TRBV5-1
TGTGCCAGTAAGAGGGAGGATTTTTCTGGAAACACCATATATTTT CASKREDFSGNTIYF 15 . . TRBJ1-3 TRBV19
TGTGCCAGCAGTTCCGTTACTAGCGACAATGAGCAGTTCTTC CASSSVTSDNEQFF 14 once TRBD2 TRBJ2-1 TRBV6-5
TGCGCCAGCAGCCAAGGTTGGAGGGAGAGCCGGACCGGGGAGCTGTTTTTT CASSQGWRESRTGELFF 17 once . TRBJ2-2 TRBV4-1
TGCGCCAGCAGCTATAGGACAGGGTTGAACACTGAAGCTTTCTTT CASSYRTGLNTEAFF 15 few TRBD1 TRBJ1-1 TRBV5-1
TGTGCCACCAGCAGAGATTGGGGAGCGGGAGGGGATGAGACCCAGTACTTC CATSRDWGAGGDETQYF 17 . TRBD2 TRBJ2-5 TRBV15